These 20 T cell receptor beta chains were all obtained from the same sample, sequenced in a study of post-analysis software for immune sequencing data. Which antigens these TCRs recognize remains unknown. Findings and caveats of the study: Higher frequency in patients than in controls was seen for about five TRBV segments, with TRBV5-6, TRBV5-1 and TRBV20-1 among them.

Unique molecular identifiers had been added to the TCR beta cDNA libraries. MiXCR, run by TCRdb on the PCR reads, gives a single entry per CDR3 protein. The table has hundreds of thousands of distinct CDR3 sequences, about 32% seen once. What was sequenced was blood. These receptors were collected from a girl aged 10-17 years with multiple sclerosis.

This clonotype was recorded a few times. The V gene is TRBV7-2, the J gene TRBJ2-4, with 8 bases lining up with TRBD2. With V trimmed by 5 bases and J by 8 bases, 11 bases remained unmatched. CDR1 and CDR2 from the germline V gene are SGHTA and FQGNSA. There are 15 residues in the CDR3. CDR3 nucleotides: TGTGCCAGCAGCCACGCCCGGGGGGGCCGGGACATTCAGTACTTC. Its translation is CASSHARGGRDIQYF.

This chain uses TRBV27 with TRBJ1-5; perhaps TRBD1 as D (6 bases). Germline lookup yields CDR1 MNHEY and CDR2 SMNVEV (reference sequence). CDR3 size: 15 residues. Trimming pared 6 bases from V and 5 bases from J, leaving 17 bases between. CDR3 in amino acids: CASRGAPLSDQPQHF. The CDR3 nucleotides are TGTGCCAGCAGGGGGGCCCCTCTCTCGGATCAGCCCCAGCATTTT.

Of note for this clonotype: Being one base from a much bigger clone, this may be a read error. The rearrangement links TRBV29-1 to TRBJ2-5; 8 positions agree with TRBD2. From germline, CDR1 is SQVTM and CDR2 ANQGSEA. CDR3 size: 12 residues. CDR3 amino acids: CSAGGYGETQCF. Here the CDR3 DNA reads TGCAGCGCGGGGGGGTATGGAGAGACCCAGTGCTTC.

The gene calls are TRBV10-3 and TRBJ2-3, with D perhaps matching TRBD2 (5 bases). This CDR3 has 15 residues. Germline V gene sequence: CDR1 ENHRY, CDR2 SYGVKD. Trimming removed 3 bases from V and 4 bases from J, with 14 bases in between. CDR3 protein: CAISEVARRSDTQYF. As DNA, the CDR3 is TGTGCCATCAGTGAAGTAGCGAGAAGATCAGATACGCAGTATTTT.

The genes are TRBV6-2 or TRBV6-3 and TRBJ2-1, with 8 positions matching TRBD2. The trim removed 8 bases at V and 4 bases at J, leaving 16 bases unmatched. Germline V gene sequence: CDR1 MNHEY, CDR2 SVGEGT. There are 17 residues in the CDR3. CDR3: CASRQKLLAGGYNEQFF. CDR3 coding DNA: TGTGCCAGCCGCCAAAAGTTACTGGCGGGGGGTTACAATGAGCAGTTCTTC.

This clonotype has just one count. This CDR3 is CASSLAEGPPDTQYF. The CDR3 nucleotides read TGTGCCAGCAGTTTAGCGGAAGGGCCCCCAGATACGCAGTATTTT. The chain links TRBV6-5 to TRBJ2-3; D perhaps matches TRBD2 (6 bases). The CDR3 is 15 amino acids. Germline loops: CDR1 MNHEY, CDR2 SVGAGI. V was trimmed by 4 bases and J by 4 bases, leaving 15 bases between them.

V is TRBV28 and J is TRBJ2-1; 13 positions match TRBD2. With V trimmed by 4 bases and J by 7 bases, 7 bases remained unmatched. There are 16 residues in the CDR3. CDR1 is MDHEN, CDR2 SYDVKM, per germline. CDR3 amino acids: CASSSLRLAGGNEQFF. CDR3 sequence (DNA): TGTGCCAGCAGTTCCCTCAGACTAGCGGGAGGTAATGAGCAGTTCTTC. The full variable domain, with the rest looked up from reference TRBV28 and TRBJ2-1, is DVKVTQSSRYLVKRTGEKVFLECVQDMDHENMFWYRQDPGLGLRLIYFSYDVKMKEKGDIPEGYSVSREKKERFSLILESASTNQTSMYLCASSSLRLAGGNEQFFGPGTRLTVL.

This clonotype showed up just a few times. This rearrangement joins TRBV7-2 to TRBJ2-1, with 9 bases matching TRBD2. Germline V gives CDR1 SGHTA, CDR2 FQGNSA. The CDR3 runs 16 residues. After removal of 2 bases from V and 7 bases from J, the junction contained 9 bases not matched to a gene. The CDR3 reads CASSLSGGGGFNEQFF. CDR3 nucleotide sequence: TGTGCCAGCAGCTTATCCGGCGGGGGGGGATTTAATGAGCAGTTCTTC. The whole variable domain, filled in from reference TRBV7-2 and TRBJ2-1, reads GAGVSQSPSNKVTEKGKDVELRCDPISGHTALYWYRQSLGQGLEFLIYFQGNSAPDKSGLPSDRFSAERTGGSVSTLTIQRTQQEDSAVYLCASSLSGGGGFNEQFFGPGTRLTVL.

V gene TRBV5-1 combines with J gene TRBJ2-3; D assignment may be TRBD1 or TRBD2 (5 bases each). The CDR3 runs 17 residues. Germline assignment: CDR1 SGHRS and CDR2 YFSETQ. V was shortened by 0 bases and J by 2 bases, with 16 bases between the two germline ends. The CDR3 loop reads CASSLGGGQGATDTQYF. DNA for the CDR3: TGCGCCAGCAGCTTGGGTGGAGGCCAAGGGGCCACAGATACGCAGTATTTT.

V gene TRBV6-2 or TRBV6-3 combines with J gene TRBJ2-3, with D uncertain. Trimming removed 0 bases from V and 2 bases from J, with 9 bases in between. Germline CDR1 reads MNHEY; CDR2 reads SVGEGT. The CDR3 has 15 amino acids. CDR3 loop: CASSYSFKDTDTQYF. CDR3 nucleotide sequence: TGTGCCAGCAGTTACTCGTTTAAAGACACAGATACGCAGTATTTT.

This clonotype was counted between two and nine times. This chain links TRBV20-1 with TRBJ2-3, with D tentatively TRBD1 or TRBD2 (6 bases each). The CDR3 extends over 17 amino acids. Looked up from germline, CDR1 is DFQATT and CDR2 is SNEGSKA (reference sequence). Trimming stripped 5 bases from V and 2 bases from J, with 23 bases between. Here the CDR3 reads CSALSRRGLRSTDTQYF. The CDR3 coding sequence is TGCAGTGCTCTATCCCGCCGGGGGCTTAGATCCACAGATACGCAGTATTTT.

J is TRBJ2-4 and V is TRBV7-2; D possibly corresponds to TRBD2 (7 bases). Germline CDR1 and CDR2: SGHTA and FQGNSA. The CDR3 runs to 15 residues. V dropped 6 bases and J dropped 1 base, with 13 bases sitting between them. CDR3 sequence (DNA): TGTGCCAGCAGATCGGGGGGCGGGGCCAAAAACATTCAGTACTTC. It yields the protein CASRSGGGAKNIQYF.

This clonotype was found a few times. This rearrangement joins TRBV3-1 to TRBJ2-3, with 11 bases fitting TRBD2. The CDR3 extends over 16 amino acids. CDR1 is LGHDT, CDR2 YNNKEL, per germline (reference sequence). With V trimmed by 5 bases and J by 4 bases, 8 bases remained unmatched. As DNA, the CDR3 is TGTGCCAGCAGCAGCCTACTAGCGGGAGCCCCAGATACGCAGTATTTT. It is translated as CASSSLLAGAPDTQYF.

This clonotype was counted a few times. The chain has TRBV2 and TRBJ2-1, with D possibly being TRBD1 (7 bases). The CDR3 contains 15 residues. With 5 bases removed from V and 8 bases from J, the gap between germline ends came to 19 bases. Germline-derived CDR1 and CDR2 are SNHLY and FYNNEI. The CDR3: CASSLNWGGQDEQFF. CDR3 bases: TGTGCCAGCAGTCTTAACTGGGGAGGACAGGATGAGCAGTTCTTC.

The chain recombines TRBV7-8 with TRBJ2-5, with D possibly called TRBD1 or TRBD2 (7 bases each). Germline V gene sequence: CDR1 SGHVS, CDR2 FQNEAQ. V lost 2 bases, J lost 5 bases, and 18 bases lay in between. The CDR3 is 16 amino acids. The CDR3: CASSLPPGGVSETQYF. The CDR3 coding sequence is TGTGCCAGCAGCTTACCCCCAGGGGGGGTCTCGGAGACCCAGTACTTC.

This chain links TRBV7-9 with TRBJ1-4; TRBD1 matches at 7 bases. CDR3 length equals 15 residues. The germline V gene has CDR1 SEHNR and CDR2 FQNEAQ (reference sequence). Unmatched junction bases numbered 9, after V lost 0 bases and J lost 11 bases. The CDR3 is CASSLARQGEGKLFF. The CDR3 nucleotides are TGTGCCAGCAGCTTAGCGCGGCAGGGGGAAGGGAAACTGTTTTTT.

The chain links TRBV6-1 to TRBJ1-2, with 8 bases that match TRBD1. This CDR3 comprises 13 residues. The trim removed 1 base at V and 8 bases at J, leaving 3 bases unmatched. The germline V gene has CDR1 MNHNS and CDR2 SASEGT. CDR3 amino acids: CASSEDGDRGYTF. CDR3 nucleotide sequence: TGTGCCAGCAGTGAAGATGGGGACAGGGGCTACACCTTC.

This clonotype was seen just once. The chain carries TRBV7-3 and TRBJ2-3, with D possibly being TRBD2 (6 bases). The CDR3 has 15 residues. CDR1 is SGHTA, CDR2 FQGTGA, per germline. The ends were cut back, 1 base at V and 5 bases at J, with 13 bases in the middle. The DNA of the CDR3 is TGTGCCAGCAGCTTAAGGCCGGGAGCGGGAGATACGCAGTATTTT. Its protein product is CASSLRPGAGDTQYF.

The CDR3 here is CASSQNTANYGYTF. CDR3 bases: TGTGCCAGCAGCCAGAATACGGCTAACTATGGCTACACCTTC. The chain carries TRBV3-1 and TRBJ1-2; D gene ambiguous. CDR1 is LGHDT, CDR2 YNNKEL, per germline (reference sequence). The CDR3 contains 14 residues. Trimming cost V 3 bases and J 0 bases, with 8 bases left between them.

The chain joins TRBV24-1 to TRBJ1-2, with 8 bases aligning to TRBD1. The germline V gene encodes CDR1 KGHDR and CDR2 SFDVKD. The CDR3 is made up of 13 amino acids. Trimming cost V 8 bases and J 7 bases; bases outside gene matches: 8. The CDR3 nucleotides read TGTGCCACCAAGGACAGGGTTAGTCCTGGCTACACCTTC. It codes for CATKDRVSPGYTF.